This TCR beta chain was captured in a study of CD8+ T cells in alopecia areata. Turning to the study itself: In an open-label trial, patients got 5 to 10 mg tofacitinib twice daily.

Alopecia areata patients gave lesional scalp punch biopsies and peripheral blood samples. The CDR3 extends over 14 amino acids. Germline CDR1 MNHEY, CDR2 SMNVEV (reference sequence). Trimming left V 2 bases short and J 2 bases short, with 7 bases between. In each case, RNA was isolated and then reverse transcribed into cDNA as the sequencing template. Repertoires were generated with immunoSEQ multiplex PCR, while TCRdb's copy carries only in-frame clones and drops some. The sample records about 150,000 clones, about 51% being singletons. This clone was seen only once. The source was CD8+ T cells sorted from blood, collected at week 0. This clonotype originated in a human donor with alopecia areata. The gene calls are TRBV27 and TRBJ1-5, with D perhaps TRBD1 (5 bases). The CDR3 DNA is TGTGCCAGCAGTTTAGGGGGTGGCAATCAGCCCCAGCATTTT. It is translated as CASSLGGGNQPQHF.